This entry lists 10 T cell receptor beta chains sequenced from one sample in a study of blood T cells in healthy people across ages. It was with a sample-barcoded 5' primer and a J-beta primer mix that a second PCR of roughly 7 to 12 cycles was run. MiXCR, run by TCRdb on the 5' RACE reads, gives a single entry per CDR3 protein. The sample lists some 940,000 distinct CDR3 sequences, 25% to 30% occurring once. These sequences were also reported in another study, on T cells of mothers and their children.

Sequencing was carried out using blood. Every receptor here comes from a middle-aged woman in good health.

The gene calls are TRBV28 and TRBJ2-1; 10 bases agree with TRBD2. The CDR3 totals 18 residues. V trimming: 1 base; J trimming: 1 base; junction bases outside the gene matches: 7. Germline loops: CDR1 MDHEN, CDR2 SYDVKM. CDR3 residues: CASSLYLSGGSSYNEQFF. The CDR3 region has the DNA TGTGCCAGCAGTTTATACCTTAGCGGGGGGTCTTCCTACAATGAGCAGTTCTTC. The whole variable domain, remainder taken from reference TRBV28 and TRBJ2-1, is DVKVTQSSRYLVKRTGEKVFLECVQDMDHENMFWYRQDPGLGLRLIYFSYDVKMKEKGDIPEGYSVSREKKERFSLILESASTNQTSMYLCASSLYLSGGSSYNEQFFGPGTRLTVL.

This clonotype was seen ten or more times. The chain combines TRBV5-1 with TRBJ2-5; 7 positions agree with TRBD1. From germline, CDR1 is SGHRS and CDR2 YFSETQ. This CDR3 is built from 15 residues. Unmatched junction bases numbered 6, after V lost 3 bases and J lost 1 base. The CDR3: CASSWGQLRQETQYF. The DNA of the CDR3 is TGCGCCAGCAGCTGGGGACAGCTACGCCAAGAGACCCAGTACTTC.

The chain links TRBV7-2 to TRBJ1-1; 8 nucleotides agree with TRBD1. V lost 5 bases to trimming and J lost 5 bases; unmatched junction nucleotides: 7. The germline CDR1 and CDR2 sequences are SGHTA and FQGNSA. This CDR3 region has 14 residues. Written as DNA, the CDR3 is TGTGCCAGCAGCAGCCAGACAGGGGTGACTGAAGCTTTCTTT. Amino acids: CASSSQTGVTEAFF.

The chain carries TRBV20-1 and TRBJ1-1; D might be TRBD1 (5 bases). This CDR3 has 13 amino acids. Germline V CDR1 and CDR2: DFQATT, SNEGSKA (reference sequence). The ends were cut back, 6 bases at V and 4 bases at J, with 15 bases in the middle. CDR3 region: CSAWDLAGTEAFF. CDR3 nucleotide sequence: TGCAGTGCGTGGGACCTAGCGGGCACTGAAGCTTTCTTT.

This clonotype came up a few times. V and J are TRBV12-3 or TRBV12-4 and TRBJ2-7; 8 nucleotides match TRBD2. The V gene end was trimmed by 5 bases and the J gene end by 5 bases; junction bases not matched to a gene: 11. CDR3 size: 15 residues. The DNA of the CDR3 is TGTGCCAGCAGTCTAGGGGTAGCGGGGCAGGACGAGCAGTACTTC. Translation: CASSLGVAGQDEQYF.

This clonotype has a count of ten or more. The chain joins TRBV29-1 to TRBJ2-3; D ambiguous. This CDR3 spans 14 amino acids. CDR1 is SQVTM and CDR2 is ANQGSEA in the germline V gene. Trimming left V 5 bases short and J 3 bases short, with 15 bases between. Written as DNA, the CDR3 is TGCAGCGTTTTACGAGGAGTTGGTACAGATACGCAGTATTTT. It specifies CSVLRGVGTDTQYF.

The chain uses TRBV11-2 and TRBJ1-2; D ambiguous. CDR1 is SGHAT and CDR2 is FQNNGV in the germline V gene. The ends were cut back, 0 bases at V and 6 bases at J, with 14 bases in the middle. The CDR3 has 15 amino acids. The CDR3 DNA reads TGTGCCAGCAGCTTAGAGGCGGCCCTACACCATGGCTACACCTTC. Translating it yields CASSLEAALHHGYTF.

Details on this clonotype: A far larger clone differs by one base, so this is likely a read error. V usage is TRBV5-4 and J usage is TRBJ2-3; 11 nucleotides align to TRBD2. Germline lookup yields CDR1 SGHNT and CDR2 YYREEE (reference sequence). Trimming removed 4 bases from V and 4 bases from J; junction bases left unmatched: 2. The CDR3 spans 14 residues. The CDR3 protein is CASSVAGGPDTQYF. In nucleotides, the CDR3 is TGTGCCAGCAGCGTAGCGGGGGGGCCAGATACGCAGTATTTT. Variable domain in full (rest from reference TRBV5-4 and TRBJ2-3): ETGVTQSPTHLIKTRGQQVTLRCSSQSGHNTVSWYQQALGQGPQFIFQYYREEENGRGNFPPRFSGLQFPNYSSELNVNALELDDSALYLCASSVAGGPDTQYFGPGTRLTVL.

This clonotype occurred many times. CDR3 region: CASSEGNEQYF. As DNA, the CDR3 is TGTGCCAGCTCAGAAGGCAACGAGCAGTACTTC. The chain carries TRBV2 and TRBJ2-7, with unresolved D. The germline V and J ends were trimmed by 8 bases and 5 bases, with 10 bases remaining between them. The CDR3 loop spans 11 amino acids. Germline CDR1 SNHLY, CDR2 FYNNEI.

With respect to this clonotype: A read error may be the cause here, since a much bigger clone is one base away. The gene calls are TRBV3-1 and TRBJ2-1; D is uncertain. Germline V gene data show CDR1 as LGHDT and CDR2 as YNNKEL (reference sequence). The CDR3 totals 12 residues. Here the CDR3 reads CASGQVGIEQFF. The CDR3 DNA sequence: TGTGCCAGCGGCCAAGTGGGAATTGAGCAGTTCTTC.